This is a list of T cell receptor beta chains from one sample in a study of T-cell reconstitution after alpha-beta-depleted transplantation in children. TCRdb independently ran MiXCR on the PCR reads; one entry per CDR3 protein. The sample has some 500,000 distinct CDR3 sequences, approximately 29% seen once. The sample was PBMCs from the stem cell graft donor, taken from the stem cell graft. Receptor source: a human donor who donated a stem cell graft to a child with aplastic anemia. Both conserved end residues are part of each CDR3. A D gene is named only where the DNA matches it firmly. The size of a clone is reported for some rows only, either as once, few or many, or as a class for expanded clones.

clone_size: few; j_call: TRBJ2-5; d_call: -; v_call: TRBV21-1; cdr3_nt: TGTGCCAGCAACTCGGACAGATCCGGAGAGACCCAGTACTTC; cdr3_aa: CASNSDRSGETQYF
clone_size: few; j_call: TRBJ2-3; d_call: TRBD1; v_call: TRBV12-3/TRBV12-4; cdr3_nt: TGTGCCATCATGGGACAGGGGGCAGATACGCAGTATTTT; cdr3_aa: CAIMGQGADTQYF
clone_size: -; j_call: TRBJ2-3; d_call: -; v_call: TRBV5-1; cdr3_nt: TGCGCCAGCAGCTTGGATAATCTCTCAACAGATACGCAGTATTTT; cdr3_aa: CASSLDNLSTDTQYF
clone_size: -; j_call: TRBJ1-1; d_call: -; v_call: TRBV3-1; cdr3_nt: TGTGCCAGCAGCCAACTTCAGGGTGAAGCTTTCTTT; cdr3_aa: CASSQLQGEAFF
clone_size: -; j_call: TRBJ2-7; d_call: -; v_call: TRBV12-3/TRBV12-4; cdr3_nt: TGTGCCAGCAGTCTATCAATCAGGGGAGGGCCCTACGAGCAGTACTTC; cdr3_aa: CASSLSIRGGPYEQYF
clone_size: few; j_call: TRBJ2-2; d_call: TRBD1; v_call: TRBV7-6; cdr3_nt: TGTGCCAGCAGCTCAACGCCCACAGGGGGCATGAACACCGGGGAGCTGTTTTTT; cdr3_aa: CASSSTPTGGMNTGELFF
clone_size: -; j_call: TRBJ2-1; d_call: TRBD1; v_call: TRBV4-3; cdr3_nt: TGCGCCAGCAGCCAAGTGGCAGGGGGATATGAGCAGTTCTTC; cdr3_aa: CASSQVAGGYEQFF
clone_size: few; j_call: TRBJ1-1; d_call: -; v_call: TRBV7-2; cdr3_nt: TGTGCCAGCAGCTTAGATATACAGGCGAACACTGAAGCTTTCTTT; cdr3_aa: CASSLDIQANTEAFF
clone_size: few; j_call: TRBJ2-2; d_call: -; v_call: TRBV20-1; cdr3_nt: TGCAGTGCTAGGGCGAGGCAGGGACACGGGGAGCTGTTTTTT; cdr3_aa: CSARARQGHGELFF
clone_size: -; j_call: TRBJ2-3; d_call: -; v_call: TRBV7-9; cdr3_nt: TGTGCCAGCAGCTTACAACGTACCACAGATACGCAGTATTTT; cdr3_aa: CASSLQRTTDTQYF
clone_size: few; j_call: TRBJ2-4; d_call: -; v_call: TRBV7-8; cdr3_nt: TGTGCCAGCAGCTCCGAGGACCTCCTCCTAGCCAAAAACATTCAGTACTTC; cdr3_aa: CASSSEDLLLAKNIQYF
clone_size: few; j_call: TRBJ2-1; d_call: TRBD1; v_call: TRBV6-1; cdr3_nt: TGTGCCAGCAGCCAAGACAGGGGGACTGAGCAGTTCTTC; cdr3_aa: CASSQDRGTEQFF
clone_size: -; j_call: TRBJ2-1; d_call: TRBD1; v_call: TRBV14; cdr3_nt: TGTGCCAGCAGTCAACGAGCAGGGGGCTCATTTCGGCCGAGCTCCTACAATGAGCAGTTCTTC; cdr3_aa: CASSQRAGGSFRPSSYNEQFF
clone_size: -; j_call: TRBJ2-3; d_call: -; v_call: TRBV7-2; cdr3_nt: TGTGCCAGCAGCCCAAGAGCGGATGGGAAGCAGTATTTT; cdr3_aa: CASSPRADGKQYF
clone_size: -; j_call: TRBJ1-2; d_call: -; v_call: TRBV29-1; cdr3_nt: TGCAGCGTTGAAAGGGCCTACTATGGCTACACCTTC; cdr3_aa: CSVERAYYGYTF
clone_size: -; j_call: TRBJ2-5; d_call: -; v_call: TRBV5-1; cdr3_nt: TGCGCCAGCAGCTTGGAGAATCCCGGGACCCAGTACTTC; cdr3_aa: CASSLENPGTQYF
clone_size: -; j_call: TRBJ2-7; d_call: -; v_call: TRBV28; cdr3_nt: TGTGCCAGCAGTTTAGCAGGGCCCGCGCGGGAGCAGTACTTC; cdr3_aa: CASSLAGPAREQYF
clone_size: -; j_call: TRBJ2-7; d_call: TRBD2; v_call: TRBV9; cdr3_nt: TGTGCCAGCAGCGTAGGTCTAGCGGGACACGACGAGCAGTACTTC; cdr3_aa: CASSVGLAGHDEQYF
clone_size: few; j_call: TRBJ1-1; d_call: -; v_call: TRBV4-3; cdr3_nt: TGCGCCAGCAGCCCGAGTTTAATGAACACTGAAGCTTTCTTT; cdr3_aa: CASSPSLMNTEAFF
clone_size: few; j_call: TRBJ2-7; d_call: TRBD2; v_call: TRBV20-1; cdr3_nt: TGCAGTGCTCCCTCCCGGGAGGGCCGTCGGAGCGAGCAGTACTTC; cdr3_aa: CSAPSREGRRSEQYF
clone_size: few; j_call: TRBJ2-3; d_call: -; v_call: TRBV6-2/TRBV6-3; cdr3_nt: TGTGCCAGCATCAAGGCACCGGGGGTCAGAGATACGCAGTATTTT; cdr3_aa: CASIKAPGVRDTQYF
clone_size: -; j_call: TRBJ1-6; d_call: -; v_call: TRBV2; cdr3_nt: TGTGCCAGCAAGGAAGAGTTGGGTTCACCCCTCCACTTT; cdr3_aa: CASKEELGSPLHF
clone_size: few; j_call: TRBJ1-2; d_call: -; v_call: TRBV18; cdr3_nt: TGTGCCAGCTCACCGGTCTCGGGCACCTATGGCTACACCTTC; cdr3_aa: CASSPVSGTYGYTF
clone_size: -; j_call: TRBJ2-1; d_call: -; v_call: TRBV30; cdr3_nt: TGTGCCTGGAGTGTACTAGGGTACGGTGAGCAGTTCTTC; cdr3_aa: CAWSVLGYGEQFF
clone_size: -; j_call: TRBJ1-2; d_call: -; v_call: TRBV20-1; cdr3_nt: TGCAGTGCTAGAGTTGACACTTATGGCTACACCTTC; cdr3_aa: CSARVDTYGYTF
clone_size: -; j_call: TRBJ1-2; d_call: TRBD1; v_call: TRBV12-3/TRBV12-4; cdr3_nt: TGTGCCAGCAGACCCGGGACAGGGGTCTATGGCTACACCTTC; cdr3_aa: CASRPGTGVYGYTF
clone_size: once; j_call: TRBJ2-3; d_call: TRBD2; v_call: TRBV27; cdr3_nt: TGTGCCAGCAGGGAGCGGGGGGACGATTTTGGGACAGATACGCAGTATTTT; cdr3_aa: CASRERGDDFGTDTQYF
clone_size: -; j_call: TRBJ2-1; d_call: TRBD2; v_call: TRBV20-1; cdr3_nt: TGCAGTGTTGCCGGGACTAGCGGGGTAAGCTCCTACAATGAGCAGTTCTTC; cdr3_aa: CSVAGTSGVSSYNEQFF
clone_size: few; j_call: TRBJ1-3; d_call: TRBD1; v_call: TRBV5-1; cdr3_nt: TGCGCCAGCAGTATGGGGGGGACAGGCTTCTCTGGAAACACCATATATTTT; cdr3_aa: CASSMGGTGFSGNTIYF
clone_size: -; j_call: TRBJ2-2; d_call: -; v_call: TRBV7-2; cdr3_nt: TGTGCCAGCAGCTTATGGCCCGGGGAGCTGTTTTTT; cdr3_aa: CASSLWPGELFF
clone_size: few; j_call: TRBJ2-1; d_call: -; v_call: TRBV12-3/TRBV12-4; cdr3_nt: TGTGCCAGCAGTCCCAGGCTGAGCTCCTACAATGAGCAGTTCTTC; cdr3_aa: CASSPRLSSYNEQFF
clone_size: -; j_call: TRBJ1-2; d_call: TRBD1; v_call: TRBV6-5; cdr3_nt: TGTGCCAGCAGTTCTCGGCCACAGGGGGAAAGGGATGGCTACACCTTC; cdr3_aa: CASSSRPQGERDGYTF
clone_size: few; j_call: TRBJ1-2; d_call: TRBD1; v_call: TRBV29-1; cdr3_nt: TGCAGCGTTACGGGACAGGGTAACTATGGCTACACCTTC; cdr3_aa: CSVTGQGNYGYTF
clone_size: -; j_call: TRBJ2-2; d_call: TRBD2; v_call: TRBV4-2; cdr3_nt: TGTGCCAGCAGCCAGGCTAGCGGGGGCACCGGGGAGCTGTTTTTT; cdr3_aa: CASSQASGGTGELFF
clone_size: few; j_call: TRBJ1-1; d_call: -; v_call: TRBV7-9; cdr3_nt: TGTGCCAGCAGCTTGAGATCTGAAGCTTTCTTT; cdr3_aa: CASSLRSEAFF
clone_size: -; j_call: TRBJ1-1; d_call: -; v_call: TRBV19; cdr3_nt: TGTGCCAGTAGTCAGGGCGCAGAGACAGGGAACACTGAAGCTTTCTTT; cdr3_aa: CASSQGAETGNTEAFF
clone_size: -; j_call: TRBJ2-1; d_call: TRBD2; v_call: TRBV5-1; cdr3_nt: TGCGCCAGCAGCTTCATCGGCGGGAGCTCCTACAATGAGCAGTTCTTC; cdr3_aa: CASSFIGGSSYNEQFF